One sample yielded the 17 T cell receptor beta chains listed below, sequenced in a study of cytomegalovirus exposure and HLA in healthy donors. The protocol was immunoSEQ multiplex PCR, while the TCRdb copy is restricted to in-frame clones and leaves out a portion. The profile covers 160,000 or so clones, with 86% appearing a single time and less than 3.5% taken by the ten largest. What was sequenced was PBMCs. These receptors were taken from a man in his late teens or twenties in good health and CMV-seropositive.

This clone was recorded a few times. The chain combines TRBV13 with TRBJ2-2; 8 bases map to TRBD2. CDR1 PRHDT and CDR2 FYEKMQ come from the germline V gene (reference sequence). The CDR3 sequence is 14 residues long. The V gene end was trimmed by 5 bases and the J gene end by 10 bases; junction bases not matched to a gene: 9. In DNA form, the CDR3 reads TGTGCCAGCAGCCCCGGGACTAGACCCCCGGAGCTGTTTTTT. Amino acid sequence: CASSPGTRPPELFF.

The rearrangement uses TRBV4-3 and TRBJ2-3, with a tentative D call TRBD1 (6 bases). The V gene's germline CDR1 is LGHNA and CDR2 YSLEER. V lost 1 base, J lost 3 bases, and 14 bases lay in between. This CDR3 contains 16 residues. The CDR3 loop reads CASSQGAGAITDTQYF. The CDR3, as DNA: TGCGCCAGCAGCCAAGGGGCAGGGGCTATAACAGATACGCAGTATTTT.

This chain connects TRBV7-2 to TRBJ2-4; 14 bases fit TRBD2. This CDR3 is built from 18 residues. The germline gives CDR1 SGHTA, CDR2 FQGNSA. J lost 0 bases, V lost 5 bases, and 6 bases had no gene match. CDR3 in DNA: TGTGCCAGCAGCCCAGCGGGACTAGCGGGGGTAGCCAAAAACATTCAGTACTTC. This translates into CASSPAGLAGVAKNIQYF.

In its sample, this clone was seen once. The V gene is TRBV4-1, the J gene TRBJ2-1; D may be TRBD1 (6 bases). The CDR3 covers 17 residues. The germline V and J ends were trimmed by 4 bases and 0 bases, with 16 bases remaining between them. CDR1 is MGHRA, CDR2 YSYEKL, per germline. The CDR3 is CASSLQAGVSSYNEQFF. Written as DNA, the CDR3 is TGCGCCAGCAGCCTCCAGGCAGGGGTCAGCTCCTACAATGAGCAGTTCTTC.

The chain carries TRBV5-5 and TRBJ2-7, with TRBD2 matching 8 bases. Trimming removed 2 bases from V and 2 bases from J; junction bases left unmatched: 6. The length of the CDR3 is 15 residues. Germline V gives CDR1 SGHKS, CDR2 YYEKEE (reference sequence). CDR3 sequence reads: CASSLQAGVTYEQYF. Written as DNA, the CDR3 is TGTGCCAGCAGCTTACAAGCGGGGGTTACCTACGAGCAGTACTTC.

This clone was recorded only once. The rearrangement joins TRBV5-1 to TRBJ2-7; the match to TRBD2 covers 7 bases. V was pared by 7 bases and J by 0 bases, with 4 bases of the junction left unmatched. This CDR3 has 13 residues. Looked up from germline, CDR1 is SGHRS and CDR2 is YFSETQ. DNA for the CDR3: TGCGCCAGCTCCCGCGGGAGCTCCTACGAGCAGTACTTC. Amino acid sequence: CASSRGSSYEQYF.

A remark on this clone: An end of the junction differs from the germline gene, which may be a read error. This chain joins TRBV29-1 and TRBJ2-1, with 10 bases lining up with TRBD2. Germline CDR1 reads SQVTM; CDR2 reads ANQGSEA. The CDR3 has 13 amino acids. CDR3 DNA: TGCAGCGTTTGGATATCAGGGGGACTAGCGCAACTCTTC. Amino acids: CSVWISGGLAQLF.

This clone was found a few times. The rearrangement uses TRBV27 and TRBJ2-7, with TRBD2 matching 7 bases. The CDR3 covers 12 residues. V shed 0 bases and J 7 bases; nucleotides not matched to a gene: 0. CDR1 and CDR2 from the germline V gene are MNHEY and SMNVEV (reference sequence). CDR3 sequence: CASSLSGGEQYF. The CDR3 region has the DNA TGTGCCAGCAGTTTATCGGGAGGGGAGCAGTACTTC.

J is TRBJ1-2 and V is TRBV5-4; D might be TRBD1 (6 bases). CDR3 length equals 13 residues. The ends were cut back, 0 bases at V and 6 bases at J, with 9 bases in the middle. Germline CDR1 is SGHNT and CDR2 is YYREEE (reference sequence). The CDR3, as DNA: TGTGCCAGCAGCTTGGATAGGGGGAATGGCTACACCTTC. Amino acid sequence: CASSLDRGNGYTF. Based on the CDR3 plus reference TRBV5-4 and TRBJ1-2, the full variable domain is ETGVTQSPTHLIKTRGQQVTLRCSSQSGHNTVSWYQQALGQGPQFIFQYYREEENGRGNFPPRFSGLQFPNYSSELNVNALELDDSALYLCASSLDRGNGYTFGSGTRLTVV.

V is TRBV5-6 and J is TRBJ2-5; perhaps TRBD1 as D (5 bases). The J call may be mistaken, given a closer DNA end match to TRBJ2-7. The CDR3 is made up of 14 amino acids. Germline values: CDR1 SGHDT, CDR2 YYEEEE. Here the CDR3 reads CASTHPGAPYEQYF. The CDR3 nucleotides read TGTGCCAGCACCCATCCTGGGGCACCCTACGAGCAGTACTTC.

The CDR3 coding sequence is TGCGCCAGCAGCCGTAAAACCTACAGGGGATTGAGCTCCTACAATGAGCAGTTCTTC. It translates to CASSRKTYRGLSSYNEQFF. The chain recombines TRBV5-1 with TRBJ2-1; 7 bases fit TRBD1. The germline V gene encodes CDR1 SGHRS and CDR2 YFSETQ. Trimming cost V 4 bases and J 0 bases; bases outside gene matches: 16. The CDR3 extends over 19 amino acids.

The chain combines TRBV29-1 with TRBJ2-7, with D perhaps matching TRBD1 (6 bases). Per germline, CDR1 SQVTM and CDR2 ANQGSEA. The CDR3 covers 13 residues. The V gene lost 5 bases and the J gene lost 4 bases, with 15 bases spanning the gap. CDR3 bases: TGCAGCGTTTCTATGGACAGAGGGTACGAGCAGTACTTC. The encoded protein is CSVSMDRGYEQYF.

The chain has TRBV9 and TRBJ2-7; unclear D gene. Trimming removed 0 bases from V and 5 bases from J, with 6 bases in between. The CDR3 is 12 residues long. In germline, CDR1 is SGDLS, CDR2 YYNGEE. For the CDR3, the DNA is TGTGCCAGCAGCGTAGCTCCGGACGAGCAGTACTTC. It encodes CASSVAPDEQYF. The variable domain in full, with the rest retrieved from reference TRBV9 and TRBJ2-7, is DSGVTQTPKHLITATGQRVTLRCSPRSGDLSVYWYQQSLDQGLQFLIQYYNGEERAKGNILERFSAQQFPDLHSELNLSSLELGDSALYFCASSVAPDEQYFGPGTRLTVT.

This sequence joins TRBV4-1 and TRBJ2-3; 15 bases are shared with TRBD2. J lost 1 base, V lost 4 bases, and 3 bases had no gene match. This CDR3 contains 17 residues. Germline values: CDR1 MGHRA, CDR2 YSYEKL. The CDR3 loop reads CASSRTSGGAGTDTQYF. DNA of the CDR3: TGCGCCAGCAGCCGGACTAGCGGGGGGGCCGGCACAGATACGCAGTATTTT.

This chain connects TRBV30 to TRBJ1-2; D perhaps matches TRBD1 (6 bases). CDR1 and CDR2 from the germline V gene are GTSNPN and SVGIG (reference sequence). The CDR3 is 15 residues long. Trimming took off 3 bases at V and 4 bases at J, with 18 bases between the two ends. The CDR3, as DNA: TGTGCCTGGAGCACAAAACCCACAGGGACCTATGGCTACACCTTC. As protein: CAWSTKPTGTYGYTF.

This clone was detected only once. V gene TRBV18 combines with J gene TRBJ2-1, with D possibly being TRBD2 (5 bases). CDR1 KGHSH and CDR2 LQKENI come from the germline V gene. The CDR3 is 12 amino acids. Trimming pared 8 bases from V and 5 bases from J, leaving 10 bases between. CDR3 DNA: TGTGCCAGCAACGGGGTTAACAATGAGCAGTTCTTC. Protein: CASNGVNNEQFF.

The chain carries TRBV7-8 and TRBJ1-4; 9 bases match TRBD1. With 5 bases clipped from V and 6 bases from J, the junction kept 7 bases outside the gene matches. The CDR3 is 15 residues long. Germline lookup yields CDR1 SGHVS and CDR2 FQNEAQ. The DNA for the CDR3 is TGTGCCAGCAGCCACCGGGGACAGGGTGATGAAAAACTGTTTTTT. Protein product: CASSHRGQGDEKLFF.